This T cell receptor beta chain was identified in a study of read filtering for tumor transcriptome and immune sequencing. As for the study in general: Among patients, around 18 were male and around 15 female, aged about 45 to 80 (mean about 72).

Trimming removed 5 bases at V and 5 bases at J, with 9 bases between. The CDR3 is made up of 13 amino acids. Looked up from germline, CDR1 is SGHVS and CDR2 is FNYEAQ. The library was built from 400 ng RNA with molecular barcoded adaptors for alpha/delta and beta/gamma chains. From the reads, TCRdb called clonotypes with MiXCR, one entry per CDR3 protein. The sample includes tens of thousands of distinct CDR3 sequences, around 21% of them seen just once. Bone marrow was sampled from every patient at the time of active disease. Sequenced input: a population of CD138-negative cells sorted from bone marrow. The TCR was taken from a donor aged 40 or over with multiple myeloma. J is TRBJ2-2 and V is TRBV7-6, with D perhaps TRBD2 (5 bases). The CDR3 loop reads CASSPGVTGELFF. CDR3 DNA sequence: TGTGCCAGCAGCCCCGGGGTTACCGGGGAGCTGTTTTTT.